These 9 T cell receptor beta chains were all obtained from the same sample, sequenced in a study of tissue T cells after allogeneic stem cell transplantation. The table came from immunoSEQ multiplex PCR; TCRdb's copy has only in-frame clones and leaves some out. This sample has roughly 51,000 clones, with roughly 73% found just once. Sequenced sample: sorted cells pooled from one or two spleens. The receptors derive from a pool of C57BL/6 mice in good health.

To note about this clone: The genes and germline here are from mouse. The CDR3 end lies 1 residue beyond the end of the read and is filled in from the germline J gene. J is TRBJ2-2 and V is TRBV16, with 9 bases lining up with TRBD2. The germline gives CDR1 SGHSA, CDR2 FRNQAP. V lost 2 bases to trimming and J lost 0 bases; unmatched junction nucleotides: 1. CDR3 length equals 16 residues. The sequenced CDR3 bases are TGTGCAAGCAGCTTATGGGGGGGCGCAAACACCGGGCAGCTCTAC. It encodes CASSLWGGANTGQLY. The CDR3 as a whole reads CASSLWGGANTGQLYF.

This clone is a singleton in its sample. Any gene name here is a mouse gene name. Partial CDR3 DNA: TGTGCCAGCGGTGCCGGACTGGGGGTTAACCAAGACACCCAGTAC. Its translation is CASGAGLGVNQDTQY. The full CDR3 sequence reads CASGAGLGVNQDTQYF. The gene calls are TRBV13-2 and TRBJ2-5; 10 bases are a match to TRBD2. The read ends 1 residue early relative to the CDR3; the germline J gene fills the gap. Germline-derived CDR1 and CDR2 are NNHNN and SYGAGS (reference sequence). The CDR3 has 16 amino acids. J gave up 0 bases and V 3 bases, and 4 bases lay outside the gene matches.

As to this clone: Germline and genes here are mouse. The CDR3 end falls 1 residue outside the read, so it is completed with the germline J gene. The rearrangement uses TRBV26 and TRBJ1-1; no firm D call. CDR1 and CDR2 (germline): KGHPV, FQNQEV (reference sequence). Between the trimmed V and J ends, which lost 0 bases and 0 bases, there was a span of 2 bases. The CDR3 covers 13 residues. CDR3 sequence: CASSLSANTEVFF. CDR3 bases read: TGTGCCAGCAGTCTGTCGGCAAACACAGAAGTCTTC.

This clone was detected only a few times. The genes are named according to mouse. With the read ending 1 residue before the CDR3 end, the germline J gene is used to fill in that end. V and J are TRBV3 and TRBJ2-7; TRBD1 aligns across 8 bases. The CDR3 covers 12 residues. Per the germline V gene, CDR1 is SNHLY and CDR2 is FYNGKV (reference sequence). V trimming: 6 bases; J trimming: 4 bases; junction bases outside the gene matches: 2. The CDR3 bases that were read are TGTGCCAGCAGTCGGGACAGGTATGAACAGTAC. It yields the protein CASSRDRYEQY. The full CDR3 is CASSRDRYEQYF.

Only a few counts were recorded for this clone. Gene and germline names: mouse. Read data end 1 residue before the CDR3 end; the end is taken from the germline J gene. At the DNA level, this CDR3 is encoded by other sequences in the same sample as well. The rearrangement links TRBV2 to TRBJ2-7; D may be TRBD1 or TRBD2 (6 bases each). Germline V CDR1 and CDR2: LGHNA, YSYQKL. V lost 0 bases and J lost 7, with 10 bases in between. CDR3 length: 13 amino acids. The CDR3 bases that were read are TGTGCCAGCAGCCAAGAGTGGGGGCGAGAACAGTAC. It translates to CASSQEWGREQY. The whole CDR3 region reads CASSQEWGREQYF.

To note about this clone: The gene names here belong to mouse. The CDR3 end falls 1 residue outside the read, so it is completed with the germline J gene. V gene TRBV12-1 combines with J gene TRBJ2-5; 10 bases align to TRBD2. The CDR3 length is 14 residues. The J segment lost 6 bases and the V segment lost 4 bases, leaving 6 bases of the junction unmatched. Germline assignment: CDR1 SGHSN and CDR2 HYEKVE. CDR3 bases read: TGTGCCAGCTCACCTCCGGGACTGGGGGACACCCAGTAC. Its protein is CASSPPGLGDTQY. From start to end, the CDR3 is CASSPPGLGDTQYF.

The table lists this clone with a few counts. Gene labels here are mouse ones. Read sequence stops 1 residue before the CDR3 end, and the germline J gene provides the missing end. The gene calls are TRBV13-3 and TRBJ1-3, with D perhaps matching TRBD1 (6 bases). CDR1 and CDR2 from the germline V gene are NNHDY and SYVADS. V was pared by 3 bases and J by 5 bases, with 9 bases between. CDR3 length: 13 residues. Incomplete CDR3 DNA: TGTGCCAGCAGTGGACAGGTCCGAAATACGCTCTAT. It translates to CASSGQVRNTLY. The full CDR3 protein is CASSGQVRNTLYF. The variable domain in full, with the rest retrieved from reference TRBV13-3 and TRBJ1-3, is EAAVTQSPRSKVAVTGGKVTLSCHQTNNHDYMYWYRQDTGHGLRLIHYSYVADSTEKGDIPDGYKASRPSQENFSLILELASLSQTAVYFCASSGQVRNTLYFGEGSRLIVV.

Points on this clone: Gene names denote mouse genes. The read is 1 residue too short to cover the CDR3 end, so that end is filled in from the germline J gene. The chain links TRBV17 to TRBJ2-4; D might be TRBD1 or TRBD2, each matching 5 bases. CDR3 size: 14 residues. Germline-derived CDR1 and CDR2 are MNHDT and YYDKIL. The V gene lost 5 bases and the J gene lost 0 bases, with 9 bases spanning the gap. The part of the CDR3 DNA that was read is TGTGCTAGCAGTCGGGACGCGAGTCAAAACACCTTGTAC. Its protein is CASSRDASQNTLY. Given in full, the CDR3 is CASSRDASQNTLYF.

About this clone: Gene and germline names: mouse. Read sequence stops 1 residue before the CDR3 end, and the germline J gene provides the missing end. This chain links TRBV29 with TRBJ1-5; tentatively, D is TRBD1 (6 bases). Trimming pared 2 bases from V and 3 bases from J, leaving 8 bases between. The CDR3 is 14 amino acids. Germline V gives CDR1 MSHET, CDR2 SYDVDS. This CDR3 is CASSLGGGNQAPLF. CDR3 DNA, as far as it was read: TGTGCTAGCAGTTTAGGGGGCGGCAACCAGGCTCCGCTT.